These 4 T cell receptor beta chains came from one sample sequenced in a study of T cells in Graves' hyperthyroidism and ophthalmopathy. RNA transcripts gave rise to amplified TCR beta CDR3 regions. HTBI primers were used for first-round RT-PCR of the TCR CDR3. One entry per CDR3 protein results from TCRdb running MiXCR on the multiplex PCR reads. The sample yields 350,000 to 400,000 distinct CDR3 sequences, around a sixth seen once. Sequences were obtained from blood. These receptors all come from a man aged 18 to 35 with Graves' ophthalmopathy.

This clonotype came up many times. The chain links TRBV2 to TRBJ1-1; D may be TRBD1 (6 bases). The CDR3 extends over 13 amino acids. Trimming cost V 4 bases and J 3 bases, with 9 bases left between them. Germline V gene data show CDR1 as SNHLY and CDR2 as FYNNEI. In DNA form, the CDR3 reads TGTGCCAGCAGTGGTCCAGGGGACACTGAAGCTTTCTTT. Its protein is CASSGPGDTEAFF.

In the case of this clonotype: One end of the junction is discordant with germline, which a read error may explain. The chain employs TRBV6-4 and TRBJ2-7; 9 nucleotides agree with TRBD2. The germline V gene has CDR1 MRHNA and CDR2 SNTAGT. There are 19 residues in the CDR3. This CDR3 reads CASSYSMAGGVPDGYEQYF. Here the CDR3 DNA reads TGTGCCAGCAGTTACTCGATGGCGGGGGGGGTTCCTGATGGTTACGAGCAGTACTTC.

The sample holds a few counts of this clonotype. A much larger clonotype is one base distant, so this may be a read error. The CDR3 region is CASARLGSYEQYF. The DNA for the CDR3 is TGTGCCAGCGCGCGGCTAGGCTCCTACGAGCAGTACTTC. This sequence joins TRBV28 and TRBJ2-7; D ambiguous. Germline V lookup: CDR1 MDHEN, CDR2 SYDVKM. The CDR3 loop spans 13 amino acids. Trimming took 8 bases from V and 0 from J, leaving 11 bases between them.

V usage is TRBV12-3 or TRBV12-4 and J usage is TRBJ2-3, with 9 bases aligning to TRBD2. V trimming: 4 bases; J trimming: 8 bases; junction bases outside the gene matches: 10. This CDR3 comprises 15 residues. CDR3 DNA: TGTGCCAGCAGTTCCCTGGCGGGAGGGCCGGGTACGCAGTATTTT. Protein: CASSSLAGGPGTQYF.